The subject of this entry is one T cell receptor (beta chain). The authors amplified TCR beta CDR3 regions from RNA transcripts. The library came from an HTBI-primed first-round RT-PCR and a second-round multiplex PCR. TCRdb independently ran MiXCR on the multiplex PCR reads; one entry per CDR3 protein. Of about 740,000 distinct CDR3 sequences in the sample, 40% are singletons; the top ten hold less than 55%. V lost 8 bases and J 8 bases, leaving 16 bases between the germline ends. This CDR3 comprises 14 residues. Germline loops: CDR1 SEHNR, CDR2 FQNEAQ (reference sequence). The entry originates in a study of Graves' ophthalmopathy and Graves' hyperthyroidism.

The sequence came from an adult man with Graves' ophthalmopathy. The sequenced sample consisted of peripheral blood. J is TRBJ1-6 and V is TRBV7-9; a weak D match, TRBD1 (6 bases). The CDR3 is CASHQGNLDSPLHF. The CDR3 DNA reads TGTGCCAGCCACCAGGGGAATTTGGATTCACCCCTCCACTTT.